These T cell receptor beta chains were read from a single sample in a study of PD-1 blockade in classical Hodgkin lymphoma. Sequencing was performed with immunoSEQ multiplex PCR; in TCRdb, only in-frame clones are kept and a portion is missing. This sample has about 50,000 clones, with around four fifths found just once. The sequencing used peripheral blood mononuclear cells (PBMCs), collected before the fourth cycle of nivolumab. All receptors come from a human donor with classical Hodgkin lymphoma. The CDR3 runs from the conserved cysteine through the conserved F or W. Each record gives: V gene, CDR3 length, D gene, clone size, J gene, CDR3 protein, CDR3 DNA. The D gene is left open where the match is weak. Not all rows give a size; the values are once, few, many and, for expanded clones, a class.

v_gene: TRBV28
len: 13
d_gene: TRBD2
abundance: NA
j_gene: TRBJ2-1
CDR3aa: CASSQGLAGEQFF
CDR3nt: TGTGCCAGCAGCCAGGGACTAGCAGGTGAGCAGTTCTTC

v_gene: TRBV7-3
len: 14
d_gene: NA
abundance: NA
j_gene: TRBJ2-7
CDR3aa: CASSLAQGIYEQYF
CDR3nt: TGTGCCAGCAGCTTAGCACAGGGTATCTACGAGCAGTACTTC

v_gene: TRBV18
len: 13
d_gene: NA
abundance: NA
j_gene: TRBJ1-4
CDR3aa: CASSPQRDEKLFF
CDR3nt: TGTGCCAGCTCACCACAGCGGGATGAAAAACTGTTTTTT

v_gene: TRBV29-1
len: 15
d_gene: TRBD1
abundance: NA
j_gene: TRBJ2-1
CDR3aa: CSVETGTGDRNEQFF
CDR3nt: TGCAGCGTGGAGACAGGGACAGGGGATCGCAATGAGCAGTTCTTC

v_gene: TRBV19
len: 15
d_gene: TRBD1
abundance: NA
j_gene: TRBJ1-5
CDR3aa: CASSIPTGGSQPQHF
CDR3nt: TGTGCCAGTAGTATACCGACAGGGGGAAGTCAGCCCCAGCATTTT

v_gene: TRBV2
len: 13
d_gene: NA
abundance: NA
j_gene: TRBJ2-5
CDR3aa: CASTGGGKVTQYF
CDR3nt: TGTGCCAGCACCGGAGGGGGTAAGGTGACCCAGTACTTC

v_gene: TRBV9
len: 17
d_gene: TRBD2
abundance: once
j_gene: TRBJ2-3
CDR3aa: CASSVEPWTSEADTQYF
CDR3nt: TGTGCCAGCAGCGTAGAGCCCTGGACTAGCGAGGCAGATACGCAGTATTTT

v_gene: TRBV9
len: 16
d_gene: TRBD1
abundance: NA
j_gene: TRBJ1-4
CDR3aa: CASSVGGTGAQEKLFF
CDR3nt: TGTGCCAGCAGCGTAGGAGGGACAGGGGCACAAGAAAAACTGTTTTTT

v_gene: TRBV7-9
len: 16
d_gene: TRBD2
abundance: NA
j_gene: TRBJ2-3
CDR3aa: CASSLKTGRAADTQYF
CDR3nt: TGTGCCAGCAGCTTGAAGACCGGGAGGGCCGCAGATACGCAGTATTTT

v_gene: TRBV10-3
len: 16
d_gene: TRBD2
abundance: NA
j_gene: TRBJ2-1
CDR3aa: CAISGRLAGGRDEQFF
CDR3nt: TGTGCCATCAGTGGCAGACTAGCGGGAGGCCGGGATGAGCAGTTCTTC

v_gene: TRBV2
len: 15
d_gene: NA
abundance: NA
j_gene: TRBJ1-1
CDR3aa: CASSVRGGVNTEAFF
CDR3nt: TGTGCCAGCAGTGTCAGGGGCGGGGTGAACACTGAAGCTTTCTTT

v_gene: TRBV28
len: 12
d_gene: TRBD1
abundance: NA
j_gene: TRBJ1-2
CDR3aa: CASSPGTGRNTF
CDR3nt: TGTGCCAGCAGCCCAGGGACAGGGAGAAACACCTTC

v_gene: TRBV5-4
len: 15
d_gene: NA
abundance: NA
j_gene: TRBJ2-7
CDR3aa: CASSFEGGIIYEQYF
CDR3nt: TGTGCCAGCAGCTTCGAGGGCGGGATAATATACGAGCAGTACTTC

v_gene: TRBV27
len: 16
d_gene: TRBD2
abundance: NA
j_gene: TRBJ2-7
CDR3aa: CASSRRAGGPPYEQYF
CDR3nt: TGTGCCAGCAGCCGGCGGGCGGGAGGGCCCCCGTATGAGCAGTACTTC

v_gene: TRBV6-1
len: 13
d_gene: NA
abundance: NA
j_gene: TRBJ1-1
CDR3aa: CASSLVQGRLRDF
CDR3nt: TGTGCCAGCAGTTTAGTCCAGGGCCGCCTTCGAGATTTT

v_gene: TRBV9
len: 14
d_gene: NA
abundance: NA
j_gene: TRBJ2-7
CDR3aa: CASSSDSGGYEQYF
CDR3nt: TGTGCCAGCAGCAGCGACTCCGGGGGCTACGAGCAGTACTTC

v_gene: TRBV7-2
len: 15
d_gene: TRBD1
abundance: NA
j_gene: TRBJ1-2
CDR3aa: CASSSLSQGGYGYTF
CDR3nt: TGTGCCAGCAGCTCCCTCTCACAGGGGGGCTATGGCTACACCTTC

v_gene: TRBV28
len: 16
d_gene: NA
abundance: NA
j_gene: TRBJ2-2
CDR3aa: CASSRVTSANTGELFF
CDR3nt: TGTGCCAGCAGTAGGGTAACTAGTGCGAACACCGGGGAGCTGTTTTTT

v_gene: TRBV18
len: 18
d_gene: NA
abundance: once
j_gene: TRBJ2-7
CDR3aa: CASSPLSSQRGAPYEQYF
CDR3nt: TGTGCCAGCTCACCACTCAGTTCCCAACGAGGGGCCCCGTACGAGCAGTACTTC

v_gene: TRBV2
len: 11
d_gene: NA
abundance: NA
j_gene: TRBJ2-7
CDR3aa: CASTLAYEQYF
CDR3nt: TGTGCCAGCACTCTAGCCTACGAGCAGTACTTC

v_gene: TRBV15
len: 15
d_gene: NA
abundance: NA
j_gene: TRBJ2-1
CDR3aa: CATSRSSPAYNEQFF
CDR3nt: TGTGCCACCAGCAGAAGCTCTCCGGCCTACAATGAGCAGTTCTTC

v_gene: TRBV7-8
len: 16
d_gene: TRBD2
abundance: few
j_gene: TRBJ2-3
CDR3aa: CASSFGLAGFTDTQYF
CDR3nt: TGTGCCAGCAGCTTCGGACTAGCGGGATTCACAGATACGCAGTATTTT

v_gene: TRBV28
len: 14
d_gene: TRBD1
abundance: NA
j_gene: TRBJ2-7
CDR3aa: CASSLIQGAYEQYF
CDR3nt: TGTGCCAGCAGTTTAATCCAGGGGGCCTACGAGCAGTACTTC

v_gene: TRBV11-3
len: 14
d_gene: NA
abundance: NA
j_gene: TRBJ2-1
CDR3aa: CASSSWDNYNEQFF
CDR3nt: TGTGCCAGCAGCTCATGGGACAATTACAATGAGCAGTTCTTC

v_gene: TRBV7-9
len: 14
d_gene: NA
abundance: NA
j_gene: TRBJ2-1
CDR3aa: CASSLAPSESEQFF
CDR3nt: TGTGCCAGCAGCTTAGCGCCCAGCGAAAGTGAGCAGTTCTTC

v_gene: TRBV7-9
len: 19
d_gene: TRBD1
abundance: NA
j_gene: TRBJ1-3
CDR3aa: CASSLDRAGGGFSGNTIYF
CDR3nt: TGTGCCAGCAGCTTGGACAGGGCGGGTGGTGGATTTTCTGGAAACACCATATATTTT

v_gene: TRBV7-9
len: 14
d_gene: TRBD2
abundance: NA
j_gene: TRBJ2-3
CDR3aa: CASSLVLAGDTQYF
CDR3nt: TGTGCCAGCAGCTTAGTACTAGCGGGAGATACGCAGTATTTT

v_gene: TRBV7-8
len: 14
d_gene: NA
abundance: NA
j_gene: TRBJ1-5
CDR3aa: CASSLTETFQPQHF
CDR3nt: TGTGCCAGCAGCTTAACTGAGACTTTTCAGCCCCAGCATTTT

v_gene: TRBV5-1
len: 15
d_gene: TRBD1
abundance: NA
j_gene: TRBJ2-5
CDR3aa: CASSPNTGGQETQYF
CDR3nt: TGCGCCAGCAGCCCAAACACAGGGGGCCAAGAGACCCAGTACTTC

v_gene: TRBV7-8
len: 17
d_gene: NA
abundance: NA
j_gene: TRBJ2-2
CDR3aa: CASSPWGGQGGARELFF
CDR3nt: TGTGCCAGCAGCCCATGGGGAGGACAGGGAGGGGCGAGGGAGCTGTTTTTT

v_gene: TRBV5-1
len: 13
d_gene: NA
abundance: NA
j_gene: TRBJ1-1
CDR3aa: CASSLVAGTEAFF
CDR3nt: TGCGCCAGCAGCTTGGTTGCGGGGACCGAAGCTTTCTTT

v_gene: TRBV6-5
len: 13
d_gene: NA
abundance: NA
j_gene: TRBJ2-7
CDR3aa: CASSNAGRYEQYF
CDR3nt: TGTGCCAGCAGCAACGCCGGGAGATACGAGCAGTACTTC

v_gene: TRBV10-3
len: 14
d_gene: NA
abundance: few
j_gene: TRBJ2-3
CDR3aa: CAISEAVREDTQYF
CDR3nt: TGTGCCATCAGTGAGGCCGTCAGAGAAGATACGCAGTATTTT

v_gene: TRBV4-3
len: 11
d_gene: NA
abundance: few
j_gene: TRBJ1-1
CDR3aa: CASMGGTEAFF
CDR3nt: TGCGCCAGCATGGGGGGTACTGAAGCTTTCTTT

v_gene: TRBV21-1
len: 17
d_gene: NA
abundance: NA
j_gene: TRBJ2-3
CDR3aa: CATGKKIEARDPDTQYF
CDR3nt: TGTGCCACCGGGAAAAAAATCGAGGCGAGGGATCCAGATACGCAGTATTTT

v_gene: TRBV9
len: 14
d_gene: TRBD1
abundance: NA
j_gene: TRBJ1-2
CDR3aa: CASSEGDRGYGYTF
CDR3nt: TGTGCCAGCAGCGAAGGTGACAGGGGCTATGGCTACACCTTC

v_gene: TRBV30
len: 11
d_gene: NA
abundance: NA
j_gene: TRBJ2-1
CDR3aa: CAWGDGNEQFF
CDR3nt: TGTGCCTGGGGGGACGGCAATGAGCAGTTCTTC

v_gene: TRBV6-5
len: 11
d_gene: NA
abundance: NA
j_gene: TRBJ1-1
CDR3aa: CATRRGAEAFF
CDR3nt: TGTGCCACCCGGAGAGGGGCGGAAGCTTTCTTT

v_gene: TRBV11-3
len: 13
d_gene: NA
abundance: NA
j_gene: TRBJ2-7
CDR3aa: CASSKVNPYEQYF
CDR3nt: TGTGCCAGCAGCAAGGTGAACCCCTACGAGCAGTACTTC

v_gene: TRBV28
len: 14
d_gene: NA
abundance: NA
j_gene: TRBJ2-1
CDR3aa: CASSPTGENNEQFF
CDR3nt: TGTGCCAGCAGTCCAACGGGGGAAAACAATGAGCAGTTCTTC

v_gene: TRBV6-6
len: 15
d_gene: NA
abundance: many
j_gene: TRBJ1-2
CDR3aa: CASSYGQGFNYGYTF
CDR3nt: TGTGCCAGCAGTTACGGGCAGGGGTTTAACTATGGCTACACCTTC

v_gene: TRBV28
len: 16
d_gene: TRBD2
abundance: once
j_gene: TRBJ2-7
CDR3aa: CASSILSGSRGDEQYF
CDR3nt: TGTGCCAGCAGTATCCTTAGCGGGAGCCGGGGAGACGAGCAGTACTTC

v_gene: TRBV6-8
len: 15
d_gene: TRBD1
abundance: NA
j_gene: TRBJ2-3
CDR3aa: CASSHGTGRTDTQYF
CDR3nt: TGTGCCAGCAGCCACGGGACAGGTCGCACAGATACGCAGTATTTT

v_gene: TRBV5-6
len: 15
d_gene: TRBD1
abundance: few
j_gene: TRBJ1-4
CDR3aa: CATRSWGQISEKLFF
CDR3nt: TGTGCCACCCGGTCGTGGGGACAGATTTCTGAAAAACTGTTTTTT

v_gene: TRBV28
len: 13
d_gene: NA
abundance: NA
j_gene: TRBJ1-2
CDR3aa: CATTEYQFYGYTF
CDR3nt: TGTGCAACAACAGAATACCAATTCTATGGCTACACCTTC

v_gene: TRBV11-2
len: 12
d_gene: NA
abundance: few
j_gene: TRBJ1-5
CDR3aa: CASSFYNQPQHF
CDR3nt: TGTGCCAGCAGCTTCTACAATCAGCCCCAGCATTTT

v_gene: TRBV5-1
len: 15
d_gene: TRBD1
abundance: once
j_gene: TRBJ2-5
CDR3aa: CASTPGDRYQETQYF
CDR3nt: TGCGCCAGCACCCCCGGGGACAGGTACCAAGAGACCCAGTACTTC

v_gene: TRBV6-5
len: 15
d_gene: TRBD1
abundance: once
j_gene: TRBJ1-1
CDR3aa: CASSYPGQGKTEAFF
CDR3nt: TGTGCCAGCAGTTACCCGGGACAGGGTAAAACTGAAGCTTTCTTT

v_gene: TRBV29-1
len: 17
d_gene: TRBD2
abundance: once
j_gene: TRBJ2-7
CDR3aa: CSVAGASGRDFSYEQYF
CDR3nt: TGCAGCGTTGCAGGAGCTAGCGGGAGGGACTTCTCCTACGAGCAGTACTTC

v_gene: TRBV5-4
len: 13
d_gene: TRBD1
abundance: few
j_gene: TRBJ1-2
CDR3aa: CASSTSGGPGYTF
CDR3nt: TGTGCCAGCAGCACCTCAGGGGGGCCTGGCTACACCTTC

v_gene: TRBV14
len: 15
d_gene: TRBD2
abundance: NA
j_gene: TRBJ2-2
CDR3aa: CASSPSGSLTGELFF
CDR3nt: TGTGCCAGCAGCCCTAGCGGGAGTCTAACCGGGGAGCTGTTTTTT

v_gene: TRBV7-3
len: 17
d_gene: NA
abundance: NA
j_gene: TRBJ2-1
CDR3aa: CASSLKPPGANYNEQFF
CDR3nt: TGTGCCAGCAGCTTAAAACCACCAGGGGCCAATTACAATGAGCAGTTCTTC

v_gene: TRBV2
len: 15
d_gene: TRBD2
abundance: NA
j_gene: TRBJ2-7
CDR3aa: CASSGLSGALYEQYF
CDR3nt: TGTGCCAGCAGTGGTCTCAGCGGGGCGCTCTACGAGCAGTACTTC

v_gene: TRBV11-2
len: 15
d_gene: NA
abundance: NA
j_gene: TRBJ2-7
CDR3aa: CASSFITDPSYEQYF
CDR3nt: TGTGCCAGCAGCTTTATAACAGACCCCTCCTACGAGCAGTACTTC

v_gene: TRBV27
len: 16
d_gene: TRBD1
abundance: NA
j_gene: TRBJ1-5
CDR3aa: CASSLSKTGRYQPQHF
CDR3nt: TGTGCCAGCAGTTTATCGAAGACAGGGAGATATCAGCCCCAGCATTTT